This T cell receptor beta chain was retrieved from a study of shared clonotypes between healthy human individuals. For the study at large: Contributing individuals were a couple of females and a few males aged 18 to 49. The study used three CD4 naive, three CD4 memory, two CD8 naive and one CD8 memory plate per donor.

General observations from the study: Researchers found naive subsets generally carried larger estimated richness than memory subsets.

Comment on this clone: Its antigen remains unknown.

Some clones are missing from TCRdb's copy, which holds only in-frame ones; the method was immunoSEQ multiplex PCR. Of 1.6 million or so clones in the sample, about 98.5% were seen once. Adult donors, all healthy and HIV-negative, had no recent acute infections or vaccinations. V was clipped by 5 bases and J by 6 bases, with 17 bases between them. The germline V gene has CDR1 SGHAT and CDR2 FQNNGV. This CDR3 comprises 15 residues. Material: naive CD4+ T cells sorted from blood. The subset here: CD45RA+ positively selected. This chain joins TRBV11-2 and TRBJ2-1, with D unclear. The sequence was collected from a man aged 25 to 40 in good health. CDR3 coding DNA: TGTGCCAGCAGCCTCAGAGCCAATTCCCTCAATGAGCAGTTCTTC. Encoded protein: CASSLRANSLNEQFF.